The entry below describes one TCR beta chain. Antigen unknown. For sequencing, patients were chosen who had shown expansion of CD8+CD57+ cells by flow cytometry. There was no therapy given to any patient before the blood sampling took place. Genomic DNA constituted the template upon which TCR beta VDJ and CDR3 profiling was performed. TCRdb analysed the reads with MiXCR anew, one entry per CDR3 protein. This repertoire shows about 470,000 distinct CDR3 sequences, around 33% found once; its top ten account for less than 0.85%. These data come from a study of CD8+CD57+ T cells in acquired aplastic anemia. Turning to the study itself: Sorted CD4+ and CD8+ cells yielded DNA averaging approximately 3 ug. General observations from the study: Patients and healthy controls showed no significant CD8+ Simpson's diversity difference. Found in both controls and patients were some 31 CD8+ CDR3 sequences.

The CDR3 loop spans 16 amino acids. Germline-derived CDR1 and CDR2 are SGHAT and FQNNGV. The V gene end was trimmed by 2 bases and the J gene end by 5 bases; junction bases not matched to a gene: 7. The sequence came from a human donor with aplastic anemia. This chain uses TRBV11-2 with TRBJ1-5; 9 nucleotides line up with TRBD1. Specimen: sorted CD4+, CD8+, or CD8+CD57+ T cells (not recorded which) from PBMCs. This chain's CDR3 is CASSLTGGIGDQPQHF. The CDR3 DNA sequence: TGTGCCAGCAGCTTAACAGGGGGCATTGGGGATCAGCCCCAGCATTTT.